The T cell receptor (beta chain) under discussion was sequenced for a study of T cell changes during pregnancy in multiple sclerosis (dated by TCRdb to the late 2010s). Some background on the complete study: The study looked at changes in the T cell repertoire across pregnancy in women with multiple sclerosis.

The library was produced with the immunoSEQ multiplex PCR assay. TCRdb limited this immuneACCESS table to in-frame rearrangements with V and J called. A share of clones is missing; checked studies link under half to unresolved V genes, and the rest is unexplained. This sample holds tens of thousands of clones; around 90% were observed only once. Clones ranked in the top ten supply around 3.5% of the sample. Concerning this clone: There is no known antigen for this receptor. Within one base of it there is no much larger clone, and no base qualities were kept.

Based on the germline V gene, the CDR1 and CDR2 sequences are LGHNA and YSLEER. Counted from cysteine to phenylalanine, this CDR3 has 16 amino acids. Here the CDR3 DNA is all that survives: 48 bases in frame from base 1. The trim is 3 bases for V and 0 bases for J, with a gap of 12 bases between the germline ends. The sample consisted of peripheral blood, taken after pregnancy. The TCR was taken from a female donor in good health, enrolled as a control in a pregnancy study. This sequence uses TRBV4-3 and TRBJ1-5, with the identity of the D gene unclear. Read as DNA, the sequence is TGCGCCAGCAGCCAGATTCTAGACCTTAGCAATCAGCCCCAGCATTTT. Translated, it gives CASSQILDLSNQPQHF.